This TCR beta chain was retrieved from a study of cytomegalovirus exposure and HLA in healthy donors. General observations from the study: The study recorded fewer than 200 TCR beta chains that were cytomegalovirus-associated. A later analysis found TCR association rates differed by HLA locus, highest for DRB1 and lowest for HLA-C. Presence/absence analyses rested on an assumption that sequencing depth was roughly uniform across donors. Most TCR beta V segments were productive about 90% or about 30% of the time in an earlier analysis.

Both 60 Vbeta primers and 13 Jbeta primers went into the PCR. Sequencing used immunoSEQ multiplex PCR; TCRdb keeps in-frame clones, though not all of them. Of 250,000 to 350,000 clones in the sample, roughly 90% were seen once. For this clone: Its antigen remains unidentified.

Germline lookup yields CDR1 SGHRS and CDR2 YFSETQ. CDR3 length equals 15 residues. With 1 base clipped from V and 3 bases from J, the junction kept 4 bases outside the gene matches. The receptor was isolated from a middle-aged man in good health and CMV-seropositive. The V and J genes are TRBV5-1 and TRBJ2-1; 7 bases map to TRBD1. Source material: PBMCs. This CDR3 is CASSLTGDNYNEQFF. The CDR3 DNA follows: TGCGCCAGCAGCTTGACAGGGGACAACTACAATGAGCAGTTCTTC.